The rows below give T cell receptor beta chains drawn from one sample of a study of cytomegalovirus exposure and HLA in healthy donors. TCRdb keeps only in-frame clones here, not all; method: immunoSEQ multiplex PCR. Of roughly 150,000 clones listed, around 75% were seen once; the top ten hold roughly 4%. Input material: PBMCs. These receptors were collected from a man between 60 and 75 years old in good health and CMV-seronegative. Each CDR3 is given with its conserved first and last residue. The D gene is left open where the match is weak. Size tells how often a clone was seen (once, few, many) or the class of an expanded clone, and some rows leave it out.

J | V | length | size | D | CDR3 | DNA
TRBJ1-1 | TRBV28 | 16 | NA | TRBD1 | CASGSMPTGGRTEAFF | TGTGCCAGCGGGTCAATGCCGACAGGGGGAAGGACTGAAGCTTTCTTT
TRBJ2-7 | TRBV4-2 | 17 | NA | TRBD2 | CASSQDLGTSGMYEQYF | TGTGCCAGCAGCCAAGATTTAGGGACTAGCGGGATGTACGAGCAGTACTTC
TRBJ1-5 | TRBV10-3 | 14 | NA | NA | CAISDHGGNQPQHF | TGTGCCATCAGTGATCACGGGGGCAATCAGCCCCAGCATTTT
TRBJ2-5 | TRBV7-9 | 13 | NA | NA | CASSFRSEETQYF | TGTGCCAGCAGCTTCAGGTCGGAAGAGACCCAGTACTTC
TRBJ1-2 | TRBV19 | 15 | NA | NA | CASSTGLPNYHGYTF | TGTGCCAGTAGTACTGGACTCCCGAACTACCATGGCTACACCTTC
TRBJ2-1 | TRBV4-2 | 12 | NA | NA | CASSQGPGNQFF | TGTGCCAGCAGCCAAGGTCCCGGGAATCAGTTCTTC
TRBJ1-2 | TRBV28 | 14 | NA | NA | CASSTPTGNYGYTF | TGTGCCAGCAGTACGCCTACAGGGAACTATGGCTACACCTTC
TRBJ2-7 | TRBV7-2 | 14 | NA | TRBD2 | CASRDSGEAYEQYF | TGTGCCAGCAGGGATAGCGGGGAAGCCTACGAGCAGTACTTC
TRBJ2-7 | TRBV11-2 | 11 | NA | TRBD2 | CASRGGYEQYF | TGTGCCAGCCGGGGGGGCTACGAGCAGTACTTC
TRBJ1-2 | TRBV5-6 | 17 | NA | NA | CASSLRQGIFLMVGYTF | TGTGCCAGCAGCTTAAGGCAGGGTATCTTTTTGATGGTTGGCTACACCTTC
TRBJ1-2 | TRBV5-6 | 14 | few | NA | CASSLWPGEYGYTF | TGTGCCAGCAGCCTCTGGCCAGGGGAATATGGCTACACCTTC
TRBJ2-2 | TRBV5-1 | 15 | NA | TRBD2 | CASTRGGANTGELFF | TGCGCCAGCACACGGGGGGGGGCGAACACCGGGGAGCTGTTTTTT
TRBJ1-5 | TRBV4-3 | 17 | few | NA | CASSQDSAGSGDQPQHF | TGCGCCAGCAGCCAAGATTCAGCGGGGAGCGGCGATCAGCCCCAGCATTTT
TRBJ1-4 | TRBV6-1 | 14 | NA | TRBD1 | CASSEGTGIEKLFF | TGTGCCAGCAGTGAAGGGACAGGGATTGAAAAACTGTTTTTT
TRBJ1-3 | TRBV30 | 15 | NA | NA | CAWCSLFGAGNTIYF | TGTGCCTGGTGTAGTTTGTTCGGGGCTGGAAACACCATATATTTT
TRBJ2-1 | TRBV5-1 | 15 | NA | NA | CASSLVAGENNEQFF | TGCGCCAGCAGCTTGGTGGCAGGGGAAAACAATGAGCAGTTCTTC
TRBJ2-1 | TRBV9 | 17 | few | TRBD2 | CASRGLAGFDSYNEQFF | TGTGCCAGCAGGGGACTAGCGGGATTCGACTCCTACAATGAGCAGTTCTTC
TRBJ1-1 | TRBV2 | 13 | NA | NA | CASFALRNTEAFF | TGTGCCAGCTTTGCTCTACGGAACACTGAAGCTTTCTTT
TRBJ2-6 | TRBV19 | 18 | NA | NA | CASSIDLVTVSGANVLTF | TGTGCCAGTAGTATAGATCTTGTAACGGTTTCTGGGGCCAACGTCCTGACTTTC
TRBJ1-4 | TRBV28 | 15 | NA | TRBD1 | CASSQRDRGFEKLFF | TGTGCCAGCAGCCAAAGGGACAGGGGTTTTGAAAAACTGTTTTTT
TRBJ2-7 | TRBV5-5 | 15 | NA | TRBD2 | CASSLDGGGSYEQYF | TGTGCCAGCAGCTTGGATGGCGGGGGATCCTACGAGCAGTACTTC
TRBJ2-2 | TRBV10-3 | 14 | NA | TRBD1 | CAIGGTGYAGELFF | TGTGCGATCGGAGGGACAGGGTACGCCGGGGAGCTGTTTTTT
TRBJ1-1 | TRBV5-1 | 14 | NA | TRBD1 | CASSLGQGSTEAFF | TGCGCCAGCAGCTTGGGACAGGGGAGCACTGAAGCTTTCTTT
TRBJ1-5 | TRBV28 | 14 | NA | NA | CASSLTGTRQPQHF | TGTGCCAGCAGTTTAACCGGGACAAGGCAGCCCCAGCATTTT
TRBJ2-5 | TRBV30 | 14 | NA | TRBD1 | CAWSVTGWMETQYF | TGTGCCTGGAGTGTGACAGGGTGGATGGAGACCCAGTACTTC
TRBJ2-5 | TRBV28 | 17 | NA | TRBD2 | CASGGGSSAGGEETQYF | TGTGCCAGCGGTGGGGGTTCGTCGGCGGGAGGGGAGGAGACCCAGTACTTC
TRBJ2-5 | TRBV5-1 | 12 | NA | NA | CASSPLRETQYF | TGCGCCAGCAGCCCCCTACGAGAGACCCAGTACTTC
TRBJ1-1 | TRBV18 | 15 | NA | NA | CASSPKGVENTEAFF | TGTGCCAGCTCGCCTAAGGGGGTCGAGAACACTGAAGCTTTCTTT
TRBJ1-1 | TRBV28 | 15 | NA | NA | CASSSPYRVTAEAFF | TGTGCCAGCAGCTCACCGTACAGGGTGACCGCTGAAGCTTTCTTT
TRBJ2-1 | TRBV10-3 | 17 | NA | TRBD2 | CAISEPLTSGEYNEQFF | TGTGCCATCAGTGAGCCCTTGACTAGCGGGGAATACAATGAGCAGTTCTTC
TRBJ2-5 | TRBV5-1 | 15 | NA | NA | CASSRRDSPSETQYF | TGCGCCAGCAGCCGGAGGGACAGCCCCTCAGAGACCCAGTACTTC
TRBJ2-1 | TRBV2 | 13 | few | NA | CASSQYQGYEQFF | TGTGCCAGCAGTCAATACCAGGGATATGAGCAGTTCTTC
TRBJ2-1 | TRBV11-3 | 13 | NA | NA | CASSLVTGYEQFF | TGTGCCAGCAGCTTAGTGACAGGCTATGAGCAGTTCTTC
TRBJ1-4 | TRBV6-5 | 15 | NA | NA | CASRPPTATNEKLFF | TGTGCCAGCAGACCACCGACAGCAACTAATGAAAAACTGTTTTTT
TRBJ2-5 | TRBV19 | 16 | NA | TRBD2 | CASSIKAGALRETQYF | TGTGCCAGTAGTATAAAAGCGGGAGCGCTCCGGGAGACCCAGTACTTC
TRBJ1-5 | TRBV5-5 | 17 | NA | TRBD1 | CASSTDSGQDFNQPQHF | TGTGCCAGCAGCACCGATTCGGGACAGGACTTCAATCAGCCCCAGCATTTT
TRBJ1-6 | TRBV5-1 | 16 | once | NA | CASSLEQSSYNSPLHF | TGCGCCAGCAGCTTGGAACAGAGCTCCTATAATTCACCCCTCCACTTT
TRBJ2-2 | TRBV29-1 | 15 | NA | TRBD1 | CSARGGTGATGELFF | TGCAGCGCCAGGGGGGGGACAGGGGCAACCGGGGAGCTGTTTTTT
TRBJ1-5 | TRBV5-1 | 14 | NA | NA | CASSLDRTDQPQHF | TGCGCCAGCAGCTTGGACAGGACCGATCAGCCCCAGCATTTT
TRBJ1-3 | TRBV21-1 | 19 | NA | NA | CASSPTPGQAADSGNTIYF | TGTGCCAGCAGTCCTACGCCGGGACAGGCCGCCGACTCTGGAAACACCATATATTTT
TRBJ2-5 | TRBV9 | 15 | NA | TRBD1 | CASTGTGGYQETQYF | TGTGCCAGCACCGGGACAGGGGGTTACCAAGAGACCCAGTACTTC
TRBJ1-5 | TRBV27 | 12 | few | NA | CASSSEGQPQHF | TGTGCCAGCAGTTCGGAGGGTCAGCCCCAGCATTTT
TRBJ1-5 | TRBV27 | 17 | NA | NA | CASSFTGYSSGNQPQHF | TGTGCCAGCAGTTTTACAGGTTACTCTTCTGGCAATCAGCCCCAGCATTTT
TRBJ2-1 | TRBV18 | 13 | NA | NA | CASSPPPGKSQFF | TGTGCCAGCTCACCACCGCCCGGGAAATCGCAGTTCTTC
TRBJ1-5 | TRBV5-1 | 17 | NA | NA | CASSLSGGGYGNQPQHF | TGCGCCAGCAGCTTGAGCGGGGGCGGGTATGGCAATCAGCCCCAGCATTTT
TRBJ2-3 | TRBV29-1 | 11 | NA | NA | CSVDITDTQYF | TGCAGCGTTGATATCACAGATACGCAGTATTTT
TRBJ2-5 | TRBV9 | 15 | NA | TRBD1 | CASSVSQGAQETQYF | TGTGCCAGCAGCGTGTCACAGGGGGCCCAAGAGACCCAGTACTTC